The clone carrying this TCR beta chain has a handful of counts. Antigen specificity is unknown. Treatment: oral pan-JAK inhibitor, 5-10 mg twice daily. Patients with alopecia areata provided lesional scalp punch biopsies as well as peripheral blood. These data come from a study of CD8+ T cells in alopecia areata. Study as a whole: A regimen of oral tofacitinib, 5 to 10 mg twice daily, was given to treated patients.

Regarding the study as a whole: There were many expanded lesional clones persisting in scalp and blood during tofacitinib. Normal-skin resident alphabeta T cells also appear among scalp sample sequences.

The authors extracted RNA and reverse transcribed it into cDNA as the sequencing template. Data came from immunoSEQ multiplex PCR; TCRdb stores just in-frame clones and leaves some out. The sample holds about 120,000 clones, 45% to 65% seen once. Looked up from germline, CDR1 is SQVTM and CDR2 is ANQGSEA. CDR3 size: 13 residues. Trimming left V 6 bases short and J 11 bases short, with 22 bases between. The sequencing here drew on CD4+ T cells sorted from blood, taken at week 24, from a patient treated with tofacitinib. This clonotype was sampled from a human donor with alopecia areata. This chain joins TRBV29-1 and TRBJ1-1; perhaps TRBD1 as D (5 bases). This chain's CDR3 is CSVGRGPGQSAFF. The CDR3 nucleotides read TGCAGCGTGGGCCGGGGACCGGGTCAAAGCGCTTTCTTT.